The next 21 T cell receptor beta chains were all read from a single sample in a study of T cells in Graves' hyperthyroidism and ophthalmopathy. Amplification yielded TCR beta CDR3 regions, with RNA transcripts as the source. HTBI primers were employed in a first-round RT-PCR of the TCR CDR3. Each CDR3 protein is one row after TCRdb ran MiXCR on the multiplex PCR reads. There are some 500,000 distinct CDR3 sequences in the sample; about 24% occur only once, and around 11% lies in the top ten. The sample comprised blood. Every receptor here comes from a woman aged 25 to 39 with Graves' ophthalmopathy.

This clonotype was detected many times. J is TRBJ1-1 and V is TRBV5-1, with D perhaps TRBD1 (5 bases). The length of the CDR3 is 14 residues. V was pared by 3 bases and J by 8 bases, with 17 bases between. CDR1 and CDR2 (germline): SGHRS, YFSETQ. CDR3 in amino acids: CASSSGAESLEAFF. The CDR3 DNA is TGCGCCAGCAGCTCTGGGGCGGAGTCCTTGGAAGCTTTCTTT.

The chain employs TRBV7-2 and TRBJ2-7; D gene uncertain. The CDR3 extends over 14 amino acids. V shed 1 base and J shed 1 base, with 8 bases lying between them. Germline lookup yields CDR1 SGHTA and CDR2 FQGNSA. The CDR3, as DNA: TGTGCCAGCAGCTTAGGAGTGGGTTCCTACGAGCAGTACTTC. This gives the protein CASSLGVGSYEQYF.

Details on this clonotype: A read error may explain this, as a much larger clone is one base away. The chain has TRBV10-3 and TRBJ1-1; D remains unclear. The CDR3 has 12 amino acids. Germline V lookup: CDR1 ENHRY, CDR2 SYGVKD. V shed 3 bases and J shed 6 bases, with 8 bases lying between them. The CDR3 loop is CAISDKIAEAFF. In DNA, the CDR3 is TGTGCCATCAGTGATAAAATAGCTGAAGCTTTCTTT.

This clonotype was seen many times. The genes are TRBV28 and TRBJ1-2; D is ambiguous. Germline assignment: CDR1 MDHEN and CDR2 SYDVKM. The V and J ends lost 2 bases and 3 bases respectively, with 4 bases between them. The CDR3 has 12 residues. For the CDR3, the DNA is TGTGCCAGCAGTTTACCTGACTATGGCTACACCTTC. It translates to CASSLPDYGYTF.

This rearrangement joins TRBV28 to TRBJ2-2; 9 bases are shared with TRBD1. The CDR3 totals 16 residues. J lost 5 bases, V lost 5 bases, and 9 bases had no gene match. The germline V gene has CDR1 MDHEN and CDR2 SYDVKM. The CDR3 loop is CASSPTGTGRTGELFF. The CDR3 coding sequence is TGTGCCAGCAGTCCTACCGGGACAGGGCGTACCGGGGAGCTGTTTTTT. Combining the CDR3 with reference TRBV28 and TRBJ2-2 gives the whole variable domain DVKVTQSSRYLVKRTGEKVFLECVQDMDHENMFWYRQDPGLGLRLIYFSYDVKMKEKGDIPEGYSVSREKKERFSLILESASTNQTSMYLCASSPTGTGRTGELFFGEGSRLTVL.

This clonotype was seen a handful of times. The chain combines TRBV11-2 with TRBJ2-5, with D unclear. Trimming took off 0 bases at V and 2 bases at J, with 10 bases between the two ends. Germline loops: CDR1 SGHAT, CDR2 FQNNGV. The CDR3 is made up of 15 amino acids. The CDR3 reads CASSLEAGFQETQYF. The CDR3 DNA follows: TGTGCCAGCAGCTTAGAGGCCGGGTTTCAAGAGACCCAGTACTTC.

In its sample, this clonotype was seen many times. V and J are TRBV5-5 and TRBJ1-1, with 7 bases identical to TRBD1. V gave up 3 bases and J gave up 3 bases; unmatched junction bases: 5. This CDR3 is 14 amino acids long. Germline lookup yields CDR1 SGHKS and CDR2 YYEKEE (reference sequence). In DNA form, the CDR3 reads TGTGCCAGCAGCTGGAACAGGGGATACACTGAAGCTTTCTTT. Residues: CASSWNRGYTEAFF.

The V and J genes are TRBV6-1 and TRBJ2-5; TRBD1 is a possible D gene (5 bases). The germline V and J ends were trimmed by 0 bases and 1 base, with 9 bases remaining between them. This CDR3 has 15 residues. The germline V gene has CDR1 MNHNS and CDR2 SASEGT. The CDR3 loop reads CASSEAQGAQETQYF. CDR3 coding DNA: TGTGCCAGCAGTGAAGCTCAAGGGGCCCAAGAGACCCAGTACTTC.

This clonotype came up many times. The genes are TRBV20-1 and TRBJ2-3; 7 nucleotides match TRBD2. The CDR3 runs 14 residues. V lost 6 bases and J lost 5; bases outside the gene matches: 11. CDR1 and CDR2 from the germline V gene are DFQATT and SNEGSKA (reference sequence). The CDR3 DNA sequence: TGCAGTGCGTATACGGGGGGATCCCAAGATACGCAGTATTTT. Encoded protein: CSAYTGGSQDTQYF.

This chain links TRBV6-1 with TRBJ1-2; D may be TRBD1 (6 bases). CDR3 length: 16 residues. With 6 bases removed from V and 6 bases from J, the gap between germline ends came to 23 bases. The germline V gene encodes CDR1 MNHNS and CDR2 SASEGT. The CDR3 reads CASSPSGAGVGNGYTF. The DNA for the CDR3 is TGTGCCAGCAGCCCCTCCGGGGCAGGGGTAGGAAATGGCTACACCTTC.

The CDR3 DNA is TGCGCCAGCAGCTTAACAGGGGGCGTTTCTGGGGCCAACGTCCTGACTTTC. Translation gives CASSLTGGVSGANVLTF. The chain recombines TRBV5-1 with TRBJ2-6; 9 bases align to TRBD1. Trimming took 2 bases from V and 1 from J; bases not matched to a gene: 4. CDR1 is SGHRS and CDR2 is YFSETQ in the germline V gene. The CDR3 has 17 residues.

This clonotype was seen at least ten times. The chain couples TRBV7-3 to TRBJ2-7, with D hard to call. There are 13 residues in the CDR3. Germline lookup yields CDR1 SGHTA and CDR2 FQGTGA. V lost 8 bases and J lost 2, with 13 bases in between. The CDR3 loop reads CASASGPTYEQYF. CDR3 DNA: TGTGCCAGCGCCTCAGGCCCGACCTACGAGCAGTACTTC.

This clonotype was seen ten or more times. The chain uses TRBV29-1 and TRBJ1-1, with a tentative D call TRBD1 (6 bases). In germline, CDR1 is SQVTM, CDR2 ANQGSEA. The V gene lost 6 bases and the J gene lost 3 bases, with 11 bases spanning the gap. This CDR3 has 12 residues. The CDR3 loop reads CSVQGRDTEAFF. In DNA form, the CDR3 reads TGCAGCGTGCAGGGGAGGGACACTGAAGCTTTCTTT. The complete variable domain, with remaining parts taken from reference TRBV29-1 and TRBJ1-1, reads SAVISQKPSRDICQRGTSLTIQCQVDSQVTMMFWYRQQPGQSLTLIATANQGSEATYESGFVIDKFPISRPNLTFSTLTVSNMSPEDSSIYLCSVQGRDTEAFFGQGTRLTVV.

The CDR3 region has the DNA TGTGCCAGCACCCTTAGCGGGGGGGACGAGACCCAGTACTTC. It is translated as CASTLSGGDETQYF. The chain links TRBV11-2 to TRBJ2-5; 11 bases line up with TRBD2. The J segment lost 5 bases and the V segment lost 7 bases, leaving 6 bases of the junction unmatched. Germline CDR1 SGHAT, CDR2 FQNNGV. The CDR3 is 14 residues long.

This clonotype was recorded at least ten times. The chain employs TRBV2 and TRBJ2-7; 11 positions agree with TRBD1. The CDR3 length is 16 residues. V shed 6 bases, J shed 2 bases, and the junction held 9 bases outside the gene matches. Germline loops: CDR1 SNHLY, CDR2 FYNNEI. The CDR3 nucleotides read TGTGCCAGCAGCCTACCGGGACAGGGGGTACCCTACGAGCAGTACTTC. It codes for CASSLPGQGVPYEQYF.

The genes are TRBV12-3 or TRBV12-4 and TRBJ1-3; TRBD1 matches 7 bases. The CDR3 has 15 amino acids. V trimming: 3 bases; J trimming: 4 bases; junction bases outside the gene matches: 6. The CDR3 DNA is TGTGCCAGCAGTTTTTTTGAGGGGGCAGGAAACACCATATATTTT. This sequence encodes CASSFFEGAGNTIYF.

The V gene is TRBV30, the J gene TRBJ2-5; the D gene is possibly TRBD1 (6 bases). The CDR3 is made up of 16 amino acids. V was shortened by 2 bases and J by 5 bases, with 21 bases between the two germline ends. Germline assignment: CDR1 GTSNPN and CDR2 SVGIG (reference sequence). CDR3 bases: TGTGCCTGGAGTACCCCGGGACACCACGAGCGGGAGACCCAGTACTTC. Residues: CAWSTPGHHERETQYF.

The chain couples TRBV12-3 or TRBV12-4 to TRBJ2-7; TRBD1 aligns across 11 bases. This CDR3 region has 14 residues. J lost 6 bases, V lost 5 bases, and 6 bases had no gene match. Here the CDR3 reads CASSPRTGGLEQYF. CDR3 coding DNA: TGTGCCAGCAGTCCACGGACAGGGGGCCTCGAGCAGTACTTC.

V is TRBV19 and J is TRBJ1-2; 12 bases match TRBD1. CDR1 is LNHDA and CDR2 is SQIVND in the germline V gene (reference sequence). The CDR3 is 16 amino acids. V trimming: 1 base; J trimming: 8 bases; junction bases outside the gene matches: 8. In DNA, the CDR3 is TGTGCCAGTAGTATAGTCTCCGGGACAGGGGGCCGCGGCTACACCTTC. Protein sequence: CASSIVSGTGGRGYTF. The full variable domain, completed using reference TRBV19 and TRBJ1-2, is DGGITQSPKYLFRKEGQNVTLSCEQNLNHDAMYWYRQDPGQGLRLIYYSQIVNDFQKGDIAEGYSVSREKKESFPLTVTSAQKNPTAFYLCASSIVSGTGGRGYTFGSGTRLTVV.

Many counts were recorded for this clonotype. The gene calls are TRBV30 and TRBJ1-6; possible D gene TRBD1, 5 bases. The CDR3 runs 13 residues. Between the trimmed V and J ends, which lost 2 bases and 10 bases, there was a span of 12 bases. The germline V gene encodes CDR1 GTSNPN and CDR2 SVGIG (reference sequence). CDR3 DNA sequence: TGTGCCTGGAGTCGGGGGTCCCACTCACCCCTCCACTTT. It encodes CAWSRGSHSPLHF. Supplemented by reference TRBV30 and TRBJ1-6, the full variable domain reads SQTIHQWPATLVQPVGSPLSLECTVEGTSNPNLYWYRQAAGRGLQLLFYSVGIGQISSEVPQNLSASRPQDRQFILSSKKLLLSDSGFYLCAWSRGSHSPLHFGNGTRLTVT.

There are many counts of this clonotype. The chain employs TRBV20-1 and TRBJ1-2; D not certain. This CDR3 has 11 amino acids. Trimming left V 5 bases short and J 2 bases short, with 6 bases between. Germline CDR1 reads DFQATT; CDR2 reads SNEGSKA (reference sequence). The CDR3 sequence is CSAGENYGYTF. In DNA, the CDR3 is TGCAGTGCTGGTGAGAACTATGGCTACACCTTC.